The 21 T cell receptor delta chains presented below share a single source sample, sequenced in a study of Vδ1+ human thymocytes. Overall study findings and caveats: In the thymus, TRG and TRD repertoires looked highly polyclonal with Gaussian CDR3 lengths.

The template was reverse-transcribed extracted RNA. CDR3 amplicons came from multiplex PCR with pooled V-gene forward and constant-region reverse primers. With CATT, TCRdb re-called clones from the multiplex PCR reads. The sample includes under 30,000 delta-chain clones, approximately 7% of them seen just once. Their recognized antigens are unknown. Sequenced material: Vdelta1+ gamma-delta thymocytes from the thymus. Subset meaning: FACS-sorted CD3+ TCRalphabeta- TCRVdelta1+ TCRVdelta2- thymocytes. Receptors originate from a girl younger than two who had congenital heart surgery.

This clone appeared a few times. J is TRDJ1 and V is TRDV1; 7 bases are shared with TRDD3. This CDR3 contains 19 residues. From germline, CDR1 is TSWWSYY and CDR2 QGS. Trimming at V came to 0 bases and at J to 0 bases, leaving 13 bases not matched to a gene. The CDR3 DNA reads as TGTGCTCTTGGGGAACTAGGCCTACGCTGGGGGGGTTACACCGATAAACTCATCTTT. It specifies CALGELGLRWGGYTDKLIF.

The J gene call is TRDJ1, but no V gene call exists; the table's D call, TRDD3, has no DNA check behind it. The CDR3 runs to 22 residues. CDR3 in amino acids: CALGEPSGDWGRYTPGTDKLIF. The CDR3 nucleotides read TGTGCTCTTGGGGAACCCTCTGGAGACTGGGGCCGATACACCCCAGGCACCGATAAACTCATCTTT.

This clone was picked up a small number of times. V is TRDV1 and J is TRDJ1; 10 nucleotides match TRDD3. CDR3 length equals 18 residues. The ends lost 6 bases at V and 0 bases at J; junction bases unmatched: 13. Germline CDR1 TSWWSYY, CDR2 QGS. CDR3 bases: TGTGCTCTTGGAGATGACTGGGGGATCCATCCGTACACCGATAAACTCATCTTT. Translation gives CALGDDWGIHPYTDKLIF.

The J gene is TRDJ1, the V gene TRDV1; TRDD3 agrees at 11 bases. The junction had 15 bases not matched to a gene; V was cut back by 9 bases and J by 0 bases. From germline, CDR1 is TSWWSYY and CDR2 QGS. The CDR3 has 18 amino acids. The CDR3 spells CALIRRYWGIGHTDKLIF. The CDR3 DNA follows: TGTGCTCTGATCCGGAGGTACTGGGGGATAGGGCACACCGATAAACTCATCTTT.

The chain couples TRDV1 to TRDJ1; maybe TRDD3 (6 bases). V was trimmed by 1 base and J by 1 base, leaving 13 bases between them. Germline values: CDR1 TSWWSYY, CDR2 QGS. This CDR3 has 16 residues. The CDR3 is CALGEPQGGLTDKLIF. The CDR3 DNA sequence: TGTGCTCTTGGGGAACCCCAGGGGGGACTCACCGATAAACTCATCTTT.

Remarks on this clone: At one end, the junction sequence differs from germline, possibly due to a read error. The chain has TRDV1 and TRDJ1; tentatively, D is TRDD3 (6 bases). Germline V gene lookup returns CDR1 TSWWSYY and CDR2 QGS. The CDR3 is 19 residues long. CDR3 sequence (DNA): TGTGCTCATGGGGAACTTCAACGTACTGGGTTCTTCCCCTGCGATAAACTCATCTTT. The encoded protein is CAHGELQRTGFFPCDKLIF.

Only a few counts were recorded for this clone. The chain uses TRDV1 and TRDJ1; D may be TRDD2 (6 bases). With 2 bases removed from V and 1 base from J, the gap between germline ends came to 20 bases. The CDR3 covers 18 residues. The germline V gene encodes CDR1 TSWWSYY and CDR2 QGS. This chain's CDR3 is CALGEAYPTRGPTDKLIF. The DNA of the CDR3 is TGTGCTCTTGGGGAAGCGTATCCTACGCGGGGGCCCACCGATAAACTCATCTTT.

This clone was seen more than once but under ten times. This chain links TRDV1 with TRDJ1; a weak D match, TRDD3 (6 bases). This CDR3 has 21 residues. V was cut by 3 bases and J by 4 bases, with 33 bases left in between. Germline loops: CDR1 TSWWSYY, CDR2 QGS. The CDR3 spells CALGDKLSQPPVGGKVDKLIF. The CDR3 DNA reads as TGTGCTCTTGGGGACAAACTTTCCCAGCCCCCCGTTGGGGGGAAAGTCGATAAACTCATCTTT.

About this clone: The sample has other DNA sequences that encode this CDR3 too. The rearrangement joins TRDV1 to TRDJ1; TRDD3 might be the D (5 bases). The V end was cut by 1 base, the J end by 0 bases, with 9 bases between. The CDR3 sequence is 15 residues long. Germline CDR1 and CDR2: TSWWSYY and QGS. CDR3 bases: TGTGCTCTTGGGGAACCCCGGGGAGACACCGATAAACTCATCTTT. Translated, it gives CALGEPRGDTDKLIF.

This chain joins TRDV1 and TRDJ1; TRDD3 might be the D (6 bases). Germline V CDR1 and CDR2: TSWWSYY, QGS. V shed 0 bases and J shed 4 bases, with 27 bases lying between them. The CDR3 sequence is 20 residues long. CDR3: CALGELESGAVAGDGDKLIF. For the CDR3, the DNA is TGTGCTCTTGGGGAACTAGAATCTGGTGCCGTGGCAGGGGATGGCGATAAACTCATCTTT.

This clone has only a few counts. This sequence joins TRDV1 and TRDJ1; 8 nucleotides match TRDD2. Germline CDR1 reads TSWWSYY; CDR2 reads QGS. The CDR3 runs 20 residues. Trimming at V came to 4 bases and at J to 0 bases, leaving 19 bases not matched to a gene. The CDR3 spells CALGADSSYETPGNTDKLIF. The DNA of the CDR3 is TGTGCTCTTGGGGCCGATTCTTCCTACGAGACCCCCGGCAACACCGATAAACTCATCTTT.

The chain links TRDV1 to TRDJ1, with 9 positions matching TRDD3. CDR1 is TSWWSYY and CDR2 is QGS in the germline V gene. The CDR3 covers 23 residues. V dropped 4 bases and J dropped 2; count of bases not matched to a gene: 29. As DNA, the CDR3 is TGTGCTCTTGGGGTCCGCCCCTTCCCCGACTGGGGGACCCCACGATCTAGGACCGATAAACTCATCTTT. As protein: CALGVRPFPDWGTPRSRTDKLIF.

The V and J genes are TRDV1 and TRDJ1; 7 nucleotides align to TRDD3. In germline, CDR1 is TSWWSYY, CDR2 QGS. The CDR3 covers 24 residues. Germline trimming cut 1 base from V and 0 bases from J; bases unmatched to any gene: 29. In nucleotides, the CDR3 is TGTGCTCTTGGGGAACATAGGATATACCTTACTGGGGATCCTGGTGTGATGTACACCGATAAACTCATCTTT. Protein: CALGEHRIYLTGDPGVMYTDKLIF.

The sample holds a few counts of this clone. J is TRDJ1 and V is TRDV1; D gene ambiguous. Between the trimmed V and J ends, which lost 0 bases and 2 bases, there was a span of 13 bases. Germline CDR1 and CDR2: TSWWSYY and QGS. The CDR3 runs 16 residues. The CDR3 DNA follows: TGTGCTCTTGGGGAACTTCTACGACCAGGTACCGATAAACTCATCTTT. It is translated as CALGELLRPGTDKLIF.

This clone appeared a single time. The chain links TRDV1 to TRDJ1, with D possibly TRDD2 on 5 matching bases. Since TCRdb gives no J gene, matching the DNA to germline was used here to assign it. CDR1 and CDR2 (germline): TSWWSYY, QGS. The CDR3 length is 20 residues. Trimming stripped 1 base from V and 3 bases from J, with 27 bases between. In DNA, the CDR3 is TGTGCTCTTGGGGAACGGTGCGAGAAAGGCCTCCCCTACTCTCCCGATAAACTCATCTTT. It is translated as CALGERCEKGLPYSPDKLIF.

The chain has TRDV1 and TRDJ1; D call uncertain. Germline CDR1 is TSWWSYY and CDR2 is QGS. V dropped 5 bases and J dropped 0 bases, with 22 bases sitting between them. This CDR3 comprises 18 residues. As DNA, the CDR3 is TGTGCTCTTGGGACGTCTTCGCCCTGGCCGTACGACACCGATAAACTCATCTTT. Protein product: CALGTSSPWPYDTDKLIF.

The genes are TRDV1 and TRDJ1, with D perhaps TRDD3 (5 bases). Trimming removed 0 bases at V and 1 base at J, with 21 bases between. In germline, CDR1 is TSWWSYY, CDR2 QGS. The CDR3 totals 19 residues. CDR3 protein: CALGELRGGTPIPTDKLIF. The DNA for the CDR3 is TGTGCTCTTGGGGAACTACGGGGAGGCACACCCATCCCCACCGATAAACTCATCTTT.

V is TRDV1 and J is TRDJ1; 11 bases align to TRDD3. The CDR3 spans 26 residues. Germline assignment: CDR1 TSWWSYY and CDR2 QGS. The V segment lost 2 bases and the J segment 0 bases; nucleotides outside the gene matches: 32. CDR3 sequence reads: CALGEIEGRGERHTGGYALYTDKLIF. In DNA, the CDR3 is TGTGCTCTTGGGGAAATCGAAGGCCGAGGCGAAAGGCATACTGGGGGATATGCCCTGTACACCGATAAACTCATCTTT.

This clone occurred a few times. The rearrangement uses TRDV1 and TRDJ1; tentatively, D is TRDD3 (6 bases). V lost 1 base and J lost 4, with 31 bases in between. CDR1 is TSWWSYY and CDR2 is QGS in the germline V gene. The CDR3 is 21 amino acids. As DNA, the CDR3 is TGTGCTCTTGGGGAACGAGCCCTCTGTCCTGGGGCCAAGGGTCTCCACGATAAACTCATCTTT. Amino acids: CALGERALCPGAKGLHDKLIF.

There are a few counts of this clone. The rearrangement links TRDV1 to TRDJ1; 8 bases fit TRDD3. Unmatched junction bases numbered 16, after V lost 1 base and J lost 0 bases. Germline V lookup: CDR1 TSWWSYY, CDR2 QGS. This CDR3 is built from 20 residues. CDR3 nucleotide sequence: TGTGCTCTTGGGGAACAAGGTCGGTGGGTACTGGGGGGCCACACCGATAAACTCATCTTT. This gives the protein CALGEQGRWVLGGHTDKLIF.

As concerns this clone: This sample also contains other DNA sequences that code for the same CDR3. The J gene is TRDJ1, the V gene TRDV1, with D unresolved. The V and J ends lost 0 bases and 0 bases respectively, with 20 bases between them. Germline CDR1 TSWWSYY, CDR2 QGS. This CDR3 has 19 residues. CDR3 residues: CALGELMGGRWKYTDKLIF. The CDR3 DNA reads TGTGCTCTTGGGGAACTCATGGGTGGCCGGTGGAAGTACACCGATAAACTCATCTTT.